This TCR beta chain was sequenced in a study of shared clonotypes between healthy human individuals. Between the trimmed V and J ends, which lost 0 bases and 3 bases, there was a span of 10 bases. The CDR3 length is 14 residues. CDR1 and CDR2 from the germline V gene are SGDLS and YYNGEE. Terminally differentiated effector memory CD45RA+ cells were left out of the naive CD8 fraction, which was CD45RO-negative and positively selected for CCR7. Some clones are missing from TCRdb's copy, which holds only in-frame ones; the method was immunoSEQ multiplex PCR. Seen here are some 1,900,000 clones, about 95% observed once, and the top ten hold under 1.5%.

The rearrangement links TRBV9 to TRBJ2-7; a possible D gene is TRBD2 (7 bases). The TCR originated in a man aged 18-30 years in good health. Sequencing input: naive CD8+ T cells sorted from blood. The CDR3: CASSVGEGGYEQYF. The CDR3 nucleotides are TGTGCCAGCAGCGTAGGGGAGGGGGGCTACGAGCAGTACTTC.